These T cell receptor beta chains were read from a single sample in a study of human T cells and chemical hapten exposure. TCRdb used MiXCR to reprocess the RACE reads, holding one entry per CDR3 protein. The sample has 380,000 or so distinct CDR3 sequences, around 5.5% seen once. This sample comprised whole blood, obtained in connection with sensitization to the hapten diphenylcyclopropenone (DPC). The receptors originated from a woman aged 18-29 years with alopecia areata. Some clones in this sample may be carry-over from other donors' samples. The CDR3 runs from the conserved cysteine through the conserved F or W. The D gene is left open where the match is weak. A clone size is listed for some rows: how often the clone was seen (once, few, many), or a class if it is expanded.

TGTGCCAGCAGCCAAGATAGAAGGGCTGGCTACACCTTC,CASSQDRRAGYTF,TRBV4-2,TRBJ1-2,-,-
TGTGCCAGCAGCGTAGAGGGAGCTAACTATGGCTACACCTTC,CASSVEGANYGYTF,TRBV9,TRBJ1-2,-,few
TGTGCCAGCAGTGGGTCAGGCCAAGAGACCCAGTACTTC,CASSGSGQETQYF,TRBV2,TRBJ2-5,-,many
TGCAGTGCTAGGACTAGCGGGGGGGCTCTTGATCAGTACTTC,CSARTSGGALDQYF,TRBV20-1,TRBJ2-4,TRBD2,many
TGTGCCAGCAGCCTCGACGCCGCCTACGAGCAGTACTTC,CASSLDAAYEQYF,TRBV7-2,TRBJ2-7,-,-
TGCGCCAGCAGCTCGCGTCCGGGCTCAGCAGGGGATACGCAGTATTTT,CASSSRPGSAGDTQYF,TRBV5-1,TRBJ2-3,-,many
TGTGCCAGCAGCTTATTCACAAACAATGAGCAGTTCTTC,CASSLFTNNEQFF,TRBV11-2,TRBJ2-1,-,-
TGTGCCAGCAGTTCGGGCAGAGGGAGGGCCCAGCATTTT,CASSSGRGRAQHF,TRBV27,TRBJ1-5,-,few
TGTGCCAGCAGCCATACGGCATTAGGACAGCTAATAAACACTGAAGCTTTCTTT,CASSHTALGQLINTEAFF,TRBV7-9,TRBJ1-1,-,few
TGCGCCAGCAGCCAAGATAGGCGGGGTTTGGGCAATCAGCCCCAGCATTTT,CASSQDRRGLGNQPQHF,TRBV4-3,TRBJ1-5,-,-
TGTGCCAGCAGTTACCCTGGACGGAAGAACACTGAAGCTTTCTTT,CASSYPGRKNTEAFF,TRBV6-2/TRBV6-3,TRBJ1-1,-,many
TGTGCCAGCAGGTCACCGGGACAGCTAAATTCACCCCTCCACTTT,CASRSPGQLNSPLHF,TRBV11-2,TRBJ1-6,TRBD1,-
TGTGCCACCAAATCGGGGCGGGGAAACATGGACTACAATGAGCAGTTCTTC,CATKSGRGNMDYNEQFF,TRBV24-1,TRBJ2-1,-,-
TGCGCCAGCAGCCAGATTACCGGGACAGGGGCAACCTACGAGCAGTACTTC,CASSQITGTGATYEQYF,TRBV4-3,TRBJ2-7,TRBD1,many
TGCGCCAGCAGCCAAGGGCTAGCTCTCACAGATACGCAGTATTTT,CASSQGLALTDTQYF,TRBV4-3,TRBJ2-3,-,many
TGTGCCAGCCATGTCGAGGGGACAGGGACCTATGGCTACACCTTC,CASHVEGTGTYGYTF,TRBV28,TRBJ1-2,TRBD1,-
TGTGCCAGCAGTAAAAACTCAGGGGTGTGGGCAACTAATGAAAAACTGTTTTTT,CASSKNSGVWATNEKLFF,TRBV6-1,TRBJ1-4,-,-
TGTGCCAGCAGCGTCGGACTAGCGGGGGTGGGAGATACGCAGTATTTT,CASSVGLAGVGDTQYF,TRBV9,TRBJ2-3,TRBD2,-
TGTGCCAGCAGCCAAGAACCGAGCGGGGGGGCGGACTTC,CASSQEPSGGADF,TRBV3-1,TRBJ2-7,TRBD2,many
TGTGCCAGCAGCCAGGAAATAACAGGGGCTAACGCCAACGTCCTGACTTTC,CASSQEITGANANVLTF,TRBV4-2,TRBJ2-6,TRBD1,few
TGTGCCAGCAGTGAACAGGGGATTAGTGAAAAACTGTTTTTT,CASSEQGISEKLFF,TRBV2,TRBJ1-4,-,few
TGTGCCAGCAGTTATAGCGGGAAACCGGGAAACACCATATATTTT,CASSYSGKPGNTIYF,TRBV6-5,TRBJ1-3,-,-
TGCGCCAGCAGCTTGGAGCCCCAAGGGGGCGAAGAAAAACTGTTTTTT,CASSLEPQGGEEKLFF,TRBV5-1,TRBJ1-4,TRBD1,many
TGTGCCAGCAGTTCCGTAGTTGACAGACTAAGGGACAATCAGCCCCAGCATTTT,CASSSVVDRLRDNQPQHF,TRBV28,TRBJ1-5,-,-
TGTGCCAGCAGTTTAGATATCTACAATGAGCAGTTCTTC,CASSLDIYNEQFF,TRBV27,TRBJ2-1,-,many
TGTGCCAGCAGTTACAAAGGGACACATACTTATGCAACTAATGAAAAACTGTTTTTT,CASSYKGTHTYATNEKLFF,TRBV6-5,TRBJ1-4,-,-
TGTGCCAGCAGTTTACAGCATCATGAGCAGTTCTTC,CASSLQHHEQFF,TRBV12-3/TRBV12-4,TRBJ2-1,-,many
TGTGCCAGCAGCTCCACAGGACAGGGTTTGCAGTACTTC,CASSSTGQGLQYF,TRBV7-9,TRBJ2-7,TRBD1,-
TGTGCCAGCAGTTACGGAGCGGGGGGGCCACTTCAGTCATTGTTTGTGGAAGATACGCAGTATTTT,CASSYGAGGPLQSLFVEDTQYF,TRBV6-2/TRBV6-3,TRBJ2-3,TRBD2,many
TGTGCCAGCAGTTCCGTACGGGGGGCACAGCCCCAGCATTTT,CASSSVRGAQPQHF,TRBV6-2/TRBV6-3,TRBJ1-5,-,many
TGCAGTGCTAAAATTCCCGGGACAGGGTCCGGAAAACTGTTTTTT,CSAKIPGTGSGKLFF,TRBV20-1,TRBJ1-4,TRBD1,-
TGTGCCAGTTCCGTCGGGTCTCCCCCAGATACGCAGTATTTT,CASSVGSPPDTQYF,TRBV6-2/TRBV6-3,TRBJ2-3,-,many
TGTGCCAGCAGTTTAAGACAGGGGGCCGGGGAGCTGTTTTTT,CASSLRQGAGELFF,TRBV12-3/TRBV12-4,TRBJ2-2,TRBD1,-
TGTGCCAGCAGTTTATCTGCACAGGGTCTGAACACTGAAGCTTTCTTT,CASSLSAQGLNTEAFF,TRBV27,TRBJ1-1,-,many
TGTGCCAGCAGCTTAGGGACCAGGGCCACCAAACCAAACACTGAAGCTTTCTTT,CASSLGTRATKPNTEAFF,TRBV7-9,TRBJ1-1,-,-
TGTGCCAGCAGCTACGGACAGGGGGCCGACACTGAAGCTTTCTTT,CASSYGQGADTEAFF,TRBV7-8,TRBJ1-1,TRBD1,few
TGTGCCAGCAGCTCCCTGACGGGGAAGAAATACAATGAGCAGTTCTTC,CASSSLTGKKYNEQFF,TRBV7-9,TRBJ2-1,-,many
TGTGCCAGCAGCCAAGATATGAGGGGGAGGGACACTGAAGCTTTCTTT,CASSQDMRGRDTEAFF,TRBV4-2,TRBJ1-1,-,few
TGTGCCAGCAGTGAAGCGACAGATTTCTATAATTCACCCCTCCACTTT,CASSEATDFYNSPLHF,TRBV6-1,TRBJ1-6,-,-
TGTGCCAGCAGCGCGGGTCGCCAGAATCAGCCCCAGCATTTT,CASSAGRQNQPQHF,TRBV7-2,TRBJ1-5,-,many